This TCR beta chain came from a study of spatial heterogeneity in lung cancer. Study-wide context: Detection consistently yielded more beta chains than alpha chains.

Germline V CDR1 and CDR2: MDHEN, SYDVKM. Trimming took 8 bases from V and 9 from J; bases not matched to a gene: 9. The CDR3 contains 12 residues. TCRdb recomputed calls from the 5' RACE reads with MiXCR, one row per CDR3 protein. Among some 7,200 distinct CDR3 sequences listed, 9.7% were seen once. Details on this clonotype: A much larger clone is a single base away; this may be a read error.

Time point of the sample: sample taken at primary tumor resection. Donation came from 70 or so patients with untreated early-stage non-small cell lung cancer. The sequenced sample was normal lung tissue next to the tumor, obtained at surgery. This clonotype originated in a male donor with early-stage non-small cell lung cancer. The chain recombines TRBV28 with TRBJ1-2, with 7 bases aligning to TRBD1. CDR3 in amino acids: CASGDRVDSYTF. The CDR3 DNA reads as TGTGCCAGCGGAGACAGGGTTGATAGCTACACCTTC.